The TCR beta chain described here comes from a study of cytomegalovirus exposure and HLA in healthy donors (dated by TCRdb to the late 2010s). Context from the whole study: An earlier analysis of more than 550 of the donors reported roughly 300 Gb of sequence data and about 120 million unique TCR beta sequences obtained from about 200 million T cells. An early release covering roughly 580 HLA-typed donors comprised approximately 290 gigabases of sequencing data and approximately 85 million unique TCR sequences. Of the roughly 430 genotyped donors, about 80% fell in the genetic ancestry cluster associated with self-reported Caucasian donors. The study aimed to test whether cataloging public T cell receptors could reveal signatures of past pathogen exposure. The study profiled the T cell repertoires of fewer than 850 subjects by immunosequencing and related them to cytomegalovirus serostatus. In addition to the first cohort of 500 to 850 subjects, a separate validation cohort of 120 different subjects was used. The study combined high-throughput TCR immunosequencing, statistical association of individual TCRs with disease status, and machine learning to predict cytomegalovirus infection status. To study patterns of TCR occurrence, a later analysis re-analyzed previously published TCR beta repertoires from several hundred donors and added high-resolution HLA genotyping. The later analysis used no new phenotypic data to find candidate immune exposures, relying instead on TCR beta sequences and their occurrence across donors. To decide whether each TCR beta V gene segment behaved as functional or pseudogenic, an earlier analysis of 587 of the donors relied on high-throughput TCR beta sequencing. Donor age, sex, ethnicity and CMV serostatus were compiled together with the repertoire data. Genome-wide SNP genotypes for about 65% of the 666 donors were used in a later genetic analysis, which treated that subset as a discovery cohort. Every repertoire in the discovery cohort had been generated on one and the same sequencing platform. Class I and class II HLA loci were covered by the typing at four-digit resolution. Typing coverage differed by locus: A, B, C, DRB1 and DQB1 were typed in about 620-630 donors, DQA1 in 522, DPA1 in around 580, and DPB1 in 450 to 480. Because of strong linkage in the cohort, roughly 5 DR-DQ haplotypes were treated as single units for association and clustering. Among approximately 370 genotyped donors of the cohort, an average of about 240,000 unique TCR beta nucleotide sequences was sequenced per donor, of which approximately 18% were non-productive. Broader findings and caveats from the paper: A later genetic analysis associated a missense DCLRE1C variant with V-gene and J-gene trimming of TCR beta chains, and an independent cohort replicated the association. The cohort was sequenced for TCR beta chains only, and without alpha or paired-chain data the features that could be detected were limited. Linkage disequilibrium might explain the correlated functional status among segregating V segments, but an unknown experimental factor could not be excluded. In both the original and validation cohorts, the classifier was reported to diagnose cytomegalovirus status with high specificity and sensitivity. Assigning TCR associations to individual alleles was difficult when HLA alleles, especially DR and DQ, strongly co-occurred. Sequencing depth was assumed to be roughly uniform across donors in the presence/absence analyses, though that assumption may not hold. In an earlier analysis of more than 500 of the donors, most TCR beta V segments appeared in productive rearrangements about 87% or about 30% of the time, broadly matching IMGT annotations. Because HLA typing was unavailable for some donors at each locus, only the typed subset was used in association tests. In a later analysis, the rate of TCR association differed among HLA loci, with DRB1 alleles having the most associated TCRs and HLA-C alleles having the fewest. Because counts were too low, about 18 rarely observed V segments, including chromosome 9 orphons, were left out of the earlier analysis of about 620 of the donors. For the cohort, immune exposure information was limited to CMV serostatus. A later analysis reported that several top co-occurrence clusters appeared linked to parvovirus B19, influenza, CMV and Epstein-Barr virus. In a later analysis, most CMV-associated TCR beta chains were found to appear HLA-restricted, with HLA associations seemingly driven largely by CMV exposure. A cluster of highly shared sequence variants was judged likely to be a technical artifact of the sequencing pipeline. At a false discovery rate of 0.05, a later analysis linked 16,951 TCR beta sequences to specific HLA alleles. A further reported finding was that TCR beta sequences accurately predicted the HLA-A and HLA-B alleles for most subjects in the first cohort. The authors suggested that the approach could potentially be generalized to other disease states and immunological phenotypes. In a later genetic analysis, fewer N-insertions in productive TCRs were reported among donors in an Asian-associated ancestry cluster than the approximately 710-donor mean. A later analysis found that HLA-associated TCR beta chains were more clonally expanded and had lower generation probabilities than equally common non-associated chains. Most TCR sequences were seen in very few donors, while some public TCRs were found in many individuals. A total of 164 TCR beta chains were listed by the study as associated with cytomegalovirus. Some IMGT-functional V segments, including TRBV6-2 and TRBV6-3, could not be distinguished by the 87-base-pair reads and were therefore excluded. In vitro tests confirmed that three of the cytomegalovirus-associated TCR beta chains recognize cytomegalovirus antigens.

The library was obtained by the immunoSEQ multiplex PCR assay. A mixture of 60 forward primers for TCR Vbeta segments and 13 reverse primers for TCR Jbeta segments was used in the multiplex PCR. The CDR3 region of rearranged TCR beta genes was amplified from genomic DNA with a multiplex PCR assay. Amplified TCR beta libraries were sequenced as 87-base-pair reads on the Illumina HiSeq System. The authors' analysis ran thus. A later analysis counted tens of millions of unique TCR beta chains across the 600 to 850 repertoires, and 9.5 million to 11 million of these chains were shared by at least two donors. Raw reads were error-corrected and collapsed into unique sequences by a nearest-neighbor algorithm in which closely related sequences were merged to remove PCR and sequencing errors. CDR3 sequences were aligned to IMGT reference sequences to assign V, D and J gene segments. For a sequence to be retained, a match of at least six nucleotides to both a V gene segment and a J gene segment was required. Rearrangements were classified as productive when the CDR3 lacked stop codons and remained in frame with V and J, and all other rearrangements were classified as non-productive. Following IMGT convention, CDR3 was defined as the stretch from the second conserved V-encoded cysteine up to the conserved J-encoded phenylalanine. Sequences without an unambiguous match to a single V gene segment were excluded from the earlier analysis of a few hundred of the donors. In an earlier analysis of 587 of the donors, V segments were called functional above 56.7% productive rearrangements and were called segregating when the between-donor standard deviation exceeded 5%. To diagnose cytomegalovirus status from the catalog of TCR beta chain sequences, a statistical classification framework was built. A later analysis assigned V and J genes by comparing TCR nucleotide sequences with IMGT/GENE-DB human TR gene sequences. A later analysis assigned CDR3 sequences and most-parsimonious VDJ recombination scenarios with the TCRdist pipeline. In a later analysis, each TCR beta chain was defined by its CDR3 amino acid sequence together with its V-gene family, and reads lacking a unique V-gene family were excluded. To address suspected cross-contamination and a sequencing artifact, a later analysis removed a few hundred highly shared, low-generation-probability nucleotide sequences. For each public chain, a later analysis derived a clonal expansion index from normalized ranks of inferred template counts within each repertoire. In a later analysis, generation probabilities were computed using a VDJ recombination model fitted to out-of-frame rearrangements, and the results were checked against IGoR. A later analysis scored TCR-TCR, TCR-HLA and TCR-CMV co-occurrence with hypergeometric tests, applying a repertoire-size bias correction to TCR pairs. In a later analysis, false discovery rates were estimated by permuting HLA or CMV assignments 20 times. In a later analysis, co-occurring TCRs were grouped using DBSCAN, and TCRdist sequence similarity was added for clustering within HLA-allele-positive subsets. Repertoires with fewer than 30,000 or more than 120,000 public chains were left out of co-occurrence clustering, as were roughly five repertoires with anomalous nucleotide sharing. As stored in TCRdb, this immuneACCESS dataset retains in-frame rearrangements with V and J assigned. A fraction of the clones does not appear; measured against another copy, unresolved V genes explain less than half of the discrepancy, and the remainder lacks a known reason. The D gene and trimming were derived from the DNA, and the V and J assignments and clone size from that table. This sample's table has entries for 150,000 to 200,000 clones. The top ten hold 0.79% of the sample.

The cohort consisted of 670 or so healthy bone marrow donors. Cohort members were all nominally healthy when sampled, although unrecorded immune exposures were likely present. The donor tested CMV seropositive, placing the donor among the 290 or so seropositive members of the cohort. A peripheral blood sample was collected from each donor, and TCR beta sequencing was performed on peripheral blood mononuclear cells. The Qiagen DNeasy Blood Extraction Kit was used to extract genomic DNA from the blood cell samples. As concerns this clone: The antigen this receptor binds is unknown.

The CDR3 starts with the cysteine, ends with the phenylalanine, and has 12 residues. Only the CDR3 region is kept as DNA, spanning 36 bases read in frame from base 1. A distance of 8 bases separates the germline ends of V and J, which lose 6 bases and 3 bases respectively. Sequences MNHNS (CDR1) and SASEGT (CDR2) are obtained from the germline V gene. The sequence came from a woman younger than 35 in good health and CMV-seropositive. Sequencing was carried out using PBMCs. This sequence uses TRBV6-1 and TRBJ2-5; no D segment can be confidently identified. The DNA is as follows: TGTGCCAGCAGAAGAGGTGAAGAGACCCAGTACTTC. Its protein reads: CASRRGEETQYF.